This T cell receptor (beta chain) appears in the sequencing data of a study of cytomegalovirus exposure and HLA in healthy donors. Though nominally healthy at sampling, donors likely had unrecorded immune exposures. For this clone: Germline and junction disagree at one end, which may indicate a read error.

Amplification used 60 Vbeta primers and 13 Jbeta primers. Clones were sequenced by immunoSEQ multiplex PCR, and TCRdb holds only the in-frame ones, with some missing. The repertoire consists of approximately 150,000 clones, with approximately 79% occurring once and the leading ten covering 2.5% to 3.5%. Germline assignment: CDR1 SEHNR and CDR2 FQNEAQ (reference sequence). This CDR3 spans 13 amino acids. This clonotype was obtained from a woman in her 30s in good health and CMV-seronegative. The rearrangement links TRBV7-9 to TRBJ2-1; 12 nucleotides line up with TRBD2. Specimen: PBMCs. This CDR3 is CASSLGLAGNTVF. The DNA of the CDR3 is TGTGCCAGCAGCCTAGGACTAGCGGGAAACACGGTCTTC.